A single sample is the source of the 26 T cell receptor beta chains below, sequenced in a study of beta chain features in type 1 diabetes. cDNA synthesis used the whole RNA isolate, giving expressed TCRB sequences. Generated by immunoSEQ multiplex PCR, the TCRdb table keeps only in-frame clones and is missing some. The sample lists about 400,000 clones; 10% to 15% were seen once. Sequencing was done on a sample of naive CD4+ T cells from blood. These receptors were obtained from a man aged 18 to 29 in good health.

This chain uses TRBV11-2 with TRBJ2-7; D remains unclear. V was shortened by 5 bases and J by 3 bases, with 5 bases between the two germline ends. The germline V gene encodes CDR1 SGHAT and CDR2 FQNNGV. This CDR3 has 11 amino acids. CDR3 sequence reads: CASSPLYEQYF. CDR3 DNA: TGTGCCAGCAGCCCCCTCTACGAGCAGTACTTC. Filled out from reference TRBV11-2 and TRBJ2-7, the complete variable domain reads EAGVAQSPRYKIIEKRQSVAFWCNPISGHATLYWYQQILGQGPKLLIQFQNNGVVDDSQLPKDRFSAERLKGVDSTLKIQPAKLEDSAVYLCASSPLYEQYFGPGTRLTVT.

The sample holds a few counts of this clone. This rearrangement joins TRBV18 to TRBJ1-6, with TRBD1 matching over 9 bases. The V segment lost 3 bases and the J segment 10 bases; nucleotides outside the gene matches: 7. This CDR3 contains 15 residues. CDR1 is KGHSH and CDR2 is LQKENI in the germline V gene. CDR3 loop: CASSPPGQGTSPLHF. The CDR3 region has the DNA TGTGCCAGCTCACCCCCCGGACAGGGGACATCACCCCTCCACTTT.

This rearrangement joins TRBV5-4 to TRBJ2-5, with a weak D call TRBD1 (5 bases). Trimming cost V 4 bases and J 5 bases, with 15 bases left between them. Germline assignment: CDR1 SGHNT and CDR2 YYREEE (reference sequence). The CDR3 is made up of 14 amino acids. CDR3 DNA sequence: TGTGCCAGCAGCCCAATCAAGACAGTGGAGACCCAGTACTTC. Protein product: CASSPIKTVETQYF.

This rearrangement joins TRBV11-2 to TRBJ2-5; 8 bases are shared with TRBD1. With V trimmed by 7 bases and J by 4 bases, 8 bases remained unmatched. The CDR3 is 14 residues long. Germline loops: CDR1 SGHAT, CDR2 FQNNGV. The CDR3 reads CASKRTGGTETQYF. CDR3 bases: TGTGCCAGCAAACGCACAGGGGGAACAGAGACCCAGTACTTC.

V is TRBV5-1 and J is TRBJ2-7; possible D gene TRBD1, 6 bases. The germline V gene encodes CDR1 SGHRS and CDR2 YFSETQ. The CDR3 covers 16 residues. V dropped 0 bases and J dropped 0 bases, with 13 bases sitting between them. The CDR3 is CASSLGSGAYSYEQYF. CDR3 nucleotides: TGCGCCAGCAGCTTGGGGTCAGGGGCCTACTCCTACGAGCAGTACTTC.

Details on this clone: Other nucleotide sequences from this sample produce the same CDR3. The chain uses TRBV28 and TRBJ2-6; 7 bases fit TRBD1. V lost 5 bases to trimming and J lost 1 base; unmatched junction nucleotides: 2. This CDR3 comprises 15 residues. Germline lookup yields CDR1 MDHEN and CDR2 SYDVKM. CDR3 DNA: TGTGCCAGCAGTCTACAGGGGTCTGGGGCCAACGTCCTGACTTTC. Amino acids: CASSLQGSGANVLTF.

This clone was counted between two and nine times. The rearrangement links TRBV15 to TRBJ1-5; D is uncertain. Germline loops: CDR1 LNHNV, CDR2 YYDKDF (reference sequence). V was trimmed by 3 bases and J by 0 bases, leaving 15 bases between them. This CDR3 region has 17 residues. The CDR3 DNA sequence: TGTGCCACCAGCAGTCGCCCGGGAAGTCATAGCAATCAGCCCCAGCATTTT. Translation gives CATSSRPGSHSNQPQHF.

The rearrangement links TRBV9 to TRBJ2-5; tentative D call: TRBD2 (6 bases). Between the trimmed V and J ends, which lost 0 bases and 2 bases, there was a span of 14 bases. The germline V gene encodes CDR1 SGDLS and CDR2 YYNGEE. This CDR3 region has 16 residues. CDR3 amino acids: CASSVGGPAGQETQYF. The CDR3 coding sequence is TGTGCCAGCAGCGTAGGGGGCCCCGCGGGACAAGAGACCCAGTACTTC. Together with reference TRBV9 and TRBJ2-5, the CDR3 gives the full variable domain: DSGVTQTPKHLITATGQRVTLRCSPRSGDLSVYWYQQSLDQGLQFLIQYYNGEERAKGNILERFSAQQFPDLHSELNLSSLELGDSALYFCASSVGGPAGQETQYFGPGTRLLVL.

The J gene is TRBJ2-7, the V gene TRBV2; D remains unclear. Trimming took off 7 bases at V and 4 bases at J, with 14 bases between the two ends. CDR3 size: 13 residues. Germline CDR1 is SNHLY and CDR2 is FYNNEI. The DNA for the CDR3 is TGTGCCAGCATGAGGAGTTTGTCGTACGAGCAGTACTTC. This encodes CASMRSLSYEQYF.

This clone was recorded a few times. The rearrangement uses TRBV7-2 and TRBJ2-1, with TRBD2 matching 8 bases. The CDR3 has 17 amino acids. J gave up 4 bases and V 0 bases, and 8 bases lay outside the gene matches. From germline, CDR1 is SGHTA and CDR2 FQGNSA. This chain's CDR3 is CASSLARWTSSYNEQFF. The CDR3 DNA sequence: TGTGCCAGCAGCTTAGCGCGTTGGACTAGCAGTTACAATGAGCAGTTCTTC.

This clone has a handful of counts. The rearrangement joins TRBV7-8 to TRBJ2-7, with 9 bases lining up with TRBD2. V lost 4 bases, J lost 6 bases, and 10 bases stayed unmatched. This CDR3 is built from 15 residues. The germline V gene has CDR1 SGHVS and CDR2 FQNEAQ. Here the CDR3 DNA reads TGTGCCAGCAGCTCCCTGGGTAGCGGGAGTCTCGAGCAGTACTTC. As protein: CASSSLGSGSLEQYF.

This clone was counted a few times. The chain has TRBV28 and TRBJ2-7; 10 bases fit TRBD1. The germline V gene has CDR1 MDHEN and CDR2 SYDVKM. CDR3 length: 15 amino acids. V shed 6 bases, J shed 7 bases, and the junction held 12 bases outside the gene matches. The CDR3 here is CASRSPGQGLVEQYF. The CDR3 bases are TGTGCCAGCAGGTCCCCGGGACAGGGGTTGGTGGAGCAGTACTTC.

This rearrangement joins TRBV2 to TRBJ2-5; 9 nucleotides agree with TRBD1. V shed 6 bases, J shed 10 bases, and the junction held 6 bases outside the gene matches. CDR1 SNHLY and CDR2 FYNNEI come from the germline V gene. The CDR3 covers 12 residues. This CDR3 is CASSEDRGGQYF. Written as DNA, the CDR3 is TGTGCCAGCAGCGAGGACAGGGGTGGCCAGTACTTC. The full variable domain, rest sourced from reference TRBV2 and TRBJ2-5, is EPEVTQTPSHQVTQMGQEVILRCVPISNHLYFYWYRQILGQKVEFLVSFYNNEISEKSEIFDDQFSVERPDGSNFTLKIRSTKLEDSAMYFCASSEDRGGQYFGPGTRLLVL.

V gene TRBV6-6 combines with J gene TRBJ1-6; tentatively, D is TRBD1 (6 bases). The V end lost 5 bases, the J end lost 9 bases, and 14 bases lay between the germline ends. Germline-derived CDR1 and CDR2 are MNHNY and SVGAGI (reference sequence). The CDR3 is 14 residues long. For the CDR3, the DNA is TGTGCCAGCAGTCGGCAGGGGAAGATTTCACCCCTCCACTTT. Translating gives CASSRQGKISPLHF.

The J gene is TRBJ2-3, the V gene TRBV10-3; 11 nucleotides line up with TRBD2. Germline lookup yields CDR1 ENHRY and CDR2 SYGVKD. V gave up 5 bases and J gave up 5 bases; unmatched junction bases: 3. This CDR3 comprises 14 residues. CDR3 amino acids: CAISSTSGGDTQYF. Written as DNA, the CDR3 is TGTGCCATCAGTTCAACTAGCGGGGGAGATACGCAGTATTTT.

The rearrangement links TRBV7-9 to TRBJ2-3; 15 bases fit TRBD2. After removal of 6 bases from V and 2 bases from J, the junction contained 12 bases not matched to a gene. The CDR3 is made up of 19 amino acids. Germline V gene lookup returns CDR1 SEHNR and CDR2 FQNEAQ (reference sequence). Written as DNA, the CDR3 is TGTGCCAGCAGTCGGACTAGCGGGAGGGCCGTCACCTTCACAGATACGCAGTATTTT. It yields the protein CASSRTSGRAVTFTDTQYF.

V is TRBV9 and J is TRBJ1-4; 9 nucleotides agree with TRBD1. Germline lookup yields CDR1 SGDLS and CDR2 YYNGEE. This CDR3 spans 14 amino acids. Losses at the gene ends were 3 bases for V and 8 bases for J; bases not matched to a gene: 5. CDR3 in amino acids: CASSGDRDLEKLFF. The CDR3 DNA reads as TGTGCCAGCAGCGGGGACAGGGATCTCGAAAAACTGTTTTTT.

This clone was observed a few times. CDR3 residues: CASSSRTGGIYEQYF. The CDR3 nucleotides are TGTGCCAGCAGCTCCCGGACAGGGGGGATCTACGAGCAGTACTTC. This chain links TRBV6-1 with TRBJ2-7, with 10 bases that match TRBD1. Germline lookup yields CDR1 MNHNS and CDR2 SASEGT. This CDR3 spans 15 amino acids. The V segment lost 6 bases and the J segment 3 bases; nucleotides outside the gene matches: 8.

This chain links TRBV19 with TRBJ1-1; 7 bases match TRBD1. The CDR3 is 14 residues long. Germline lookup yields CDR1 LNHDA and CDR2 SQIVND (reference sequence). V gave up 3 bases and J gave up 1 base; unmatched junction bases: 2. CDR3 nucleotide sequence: TGTGCCAGTAGTATGAGGGGGCGGAACACTGAAGCTTTCTTT. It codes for CASSMRGRNTEAFF. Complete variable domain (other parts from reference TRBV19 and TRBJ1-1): DGGITQSPKYLFRKEGQNVTLSCEQNLNHDAMYWYRQDPGQGLRLIYYSQIVNDFQKGDIAEGYSVSREKKESFPLTVTSAQKNPTAFYLCASSMRGRNTEAFFGQGTRLTVV.

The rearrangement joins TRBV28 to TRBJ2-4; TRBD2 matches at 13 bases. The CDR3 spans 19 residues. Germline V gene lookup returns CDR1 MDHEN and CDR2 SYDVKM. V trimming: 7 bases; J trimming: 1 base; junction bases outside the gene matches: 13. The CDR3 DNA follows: TGTGCCAGCACCGTGGGGGGACTAGCGGGATACTACGCCAAAAACATTCAGTACTTC. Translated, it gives CASTVGGLAGYYAKNIQYF.

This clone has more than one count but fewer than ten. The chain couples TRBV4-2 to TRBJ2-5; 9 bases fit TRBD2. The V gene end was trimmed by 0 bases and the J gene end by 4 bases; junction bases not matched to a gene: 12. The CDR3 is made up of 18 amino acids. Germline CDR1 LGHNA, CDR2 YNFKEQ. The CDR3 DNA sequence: TGTGCCAGCAGCCAAGATCCCCCCAGCGGGGGGCCCGGAGAGACCCAGTACTTC. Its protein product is CASSQDPPSGGPGETQYF.

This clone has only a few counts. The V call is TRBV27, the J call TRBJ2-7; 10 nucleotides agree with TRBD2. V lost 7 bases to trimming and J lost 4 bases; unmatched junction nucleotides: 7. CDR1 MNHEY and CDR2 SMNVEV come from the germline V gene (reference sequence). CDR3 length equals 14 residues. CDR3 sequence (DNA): TGTGCCAGCAACGAACTAGCGGGGAGATACGAGCAGTACTTC. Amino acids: CASNELAGRYEQYF.

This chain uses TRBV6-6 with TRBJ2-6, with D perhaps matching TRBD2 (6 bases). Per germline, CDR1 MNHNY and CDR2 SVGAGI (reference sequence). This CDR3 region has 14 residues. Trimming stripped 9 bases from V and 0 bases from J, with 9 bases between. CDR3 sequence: CASSRDSGANVLTF. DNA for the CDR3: TGTGCCAGTTCGCGGGACTCTGGGGCCAACGTCCTGACTTTC.

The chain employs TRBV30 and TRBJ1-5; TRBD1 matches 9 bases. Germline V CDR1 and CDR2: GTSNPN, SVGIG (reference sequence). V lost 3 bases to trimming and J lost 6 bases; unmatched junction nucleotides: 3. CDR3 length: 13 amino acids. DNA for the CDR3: TGTGCCTGGAGCCGACAGGGGGTTCAGCCCCAGCATTTT. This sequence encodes CAWSRQGVQPQHF.

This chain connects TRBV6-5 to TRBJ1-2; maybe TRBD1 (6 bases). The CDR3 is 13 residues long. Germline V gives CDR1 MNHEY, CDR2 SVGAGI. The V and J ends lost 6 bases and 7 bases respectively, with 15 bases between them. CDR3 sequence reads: CASRPIGTFGYTF. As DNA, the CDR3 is TGTGCCAGCAGACCGATTGGGACATTTGGCTACACCTTC.

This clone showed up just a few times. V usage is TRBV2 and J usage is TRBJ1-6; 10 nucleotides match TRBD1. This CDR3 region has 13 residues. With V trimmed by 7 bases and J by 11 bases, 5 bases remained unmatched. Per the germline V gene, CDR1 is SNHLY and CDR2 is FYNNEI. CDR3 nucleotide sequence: TGTGCCAGCAAGGGACAGGGGTCAGCACCCCTCCACTTT. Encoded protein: CASKGQGSAPLHF.